The 18 T cell receptor beta chains below were found in one sample sequenced in a study of blood T cell repertoires in COVID-19. This table comes from immunoSEQ multiplex PCR, and its TCRdb copy is limited to in-frame clones, with some not included. The repertoire holds about 200,000 clones, with 70% to 90% as singletons. The sequenced sample consisted of peripheral blood. The source of these receptors is a woman of 80 years or more with acute or convalescent COVID-19.

V and J are TRBV18 and TRBJ1-2; D gene ambiguous. V lost 4 bases to trimming and J lost 4 bases, with 10 bases between them. CDR1 is KGHSH and CDR2 is LQKENI in the germline V gene. CDR3 length equals 13 residues. CDR3 sequence (DNA): TGTGCCAGCTCACTCGAGGGCTCCTATGGCTACACCTTC. Amino acid sequence: CASSLEGSYGYTF.

The CDR3 sequence: CASEGGVQGYTF. For the CDR3, the DNA is TGTGCCAGCGAGGGTGGAGTTCAGGGCTACACCTTC. The V and J genes are TRBV2 and TRBJ1-2; D is unresolved. Germline CDR1 and CDR2: SNHLY and FYNNEI. The length of the CDR3 is 12 residues. V lost 8 bases to trimming and J lost 8 bases, with 15 bases between them.

The rearrangement uses TRBV28 and TRBJ2-5; 10 nucleotides agree with TRBD1. Germline loops: CDR1 MDHEN, CDR2 SYDVKM. CDR3 length: 13 residues. V trimming: 6 bases; J trimming: 5 bases; junction bases outside the gene matches: 3. CDR3 nucleotide sequence: TGTGCCAGCAGGACAGGGGGCACGGAGACCCAGTACTTC. Its protein is CASRTGGTETQYF.

This chain connects TRBV5-1 to TRBJ2-2, with D perhaps matching TRBD1 (6 bases). The CDR3 runs 16 residues. The V gene lost 3 bases and the J gene lost 8 bases, with 20 bases spanning the gap. Germline values: CDR1 SGHRS, CDR2 YFSETQ. The CDR3 spells CASSSAQGVGMGELFF. In DNA, the CDR3 is TGCGCCAGCAGCTCGGCACAGGGAGTAGGGATGGGGGAGCTGTTTTTT. Supplemented by reference TRBV5-1 and TRBJ2-2, the full variable domain reads KAGVTQTPRYLIKTRGQQVTLSCSPISGHRSVSWYQQTPGQGLQFLFEYFSETQRNKGNFPGRFSGRQFSNSRSEMNVSTLELGDSALYLCASSSAQGVGMGELFFGEGSRLTVL.

The chain uses TRBV27 and TRBJ1-5; the D is unclear. There are 12 residues in the CDR3. V lost 9 bases and J lost 4, with 10 bases in between. The V gene's germline CDR1 is MNHEY and CDR2 SMNVEV (reference sequence). The CDR3 DNA reads as TGTGCCAGTAGAAACGTGAATCAGCCCCAGCATTTT. It specifies CASRNVNQPQHF.

The chain joins TRBV6-2 or TRBV6-3 to TRBJ2-2, with 8 bases fitting TRBD2. The CDR3 sequence is 17 residues long. CDR1 MNHEY and CDR2 SVGEGT come from the germline V gene. V gave up 0 bases and J gave up 0 bases; unmatched junction bases: 3. This CDR3 reads CASSYSTGRANTGELFF. DNA for the CDR3: TGTGCCAGCAGTTACTCGACCGGGAGGGCGAACACCGGGGAGCTGTTTTTT.

The chain combines TRBV24-1 with TRBJ2-6, with TRBD2 matching over 7 bases. With 2 bases clipped from V and 2 bases from J, the junction kept 2 bases outside the gene matches. The germline V gene has CDR1 KGHDR and CDR2 SFDVKD. This CDR3 has 16 amino acids. The DNA for the CDR3 is TGTGCCACCAGTGATTCGGGGGGAACTGGGGCCAACGTCCTGACTTTC. The encoded protein is CATSDSGGTGANVLTF.

CDR3 sequence: CASRDNRGSSLGGYTF. CDR3 bases: TGTGCCAGCAGAGATAACAGGGGGAGTAGTTTAGGTGGCTACACCTTC. The chain combines TRBV27 with TRBJ1-2; TRBD1 matches 8 bases. The CDR3 sequence is 16 residues long. Germline V gives CDR1 MNHEY, CDR2 SMNVEV (reference sequence). V was pared by 6 bases and J by 7 bases, with 16 bases of the junction left unmatched.

The chain is built from TRBV27 and TRBJ1-1, with D tentatively TRBD1 (6 bases). The CDR3 has 16 residues. Trimming took off 4 bases at V and 1 base at J, with 16 bases between the two ends. Germline V gene lookup returns CDR1 MNHEY and CDR2 SMNVEV (reference sequence). Written as DNA, the CDR3 is TGTGCCAGCAGTTCTCGAGGGGGATATCGGAACACTGAAGCTTTCTTT. It yields the protein CASSSRGGYRNTEAFF.

The chain couples TRBV21-1 to TRBJ2-7; the table's D gene call, TRBD1, was not cross checked with the DNA. TRBV21-1 is tagged as a pseudogene. This CDR3 comprises 14 residues. Here the CDR3 reads CASNVGQQGGEQYF. CDR3 DNA sequence: TGTGCCAGCAACGTCGGACAGCAGGGTGGCGAGCAGTACTTC.

The rearrangement uses TRBV4-3 and TRBJ2-3; 7 nucleotides match TRBD2. Unmatched junction bases numbered 17, after V lost 5 bases and J lost 3 bases. The germline V gene encodes CDR1 LGHNA and CDR2 YSLEER. The CDR3 spans 18 residues. The CDR3 protein is CASSRLASPPSQTDTQYF. Written as DNA, the CDR3 is TGCGCCAGCAGCAGACTAGCCAGCCCCCCCTCACAGACAGATACGCAGTATTTT.

The CDR3 sequence is CASSQGGSYEQYF. CDR3 coding DNA: TGTGCCAGCTCCCAAGGGGGCTCCTACGAGCAGTACTTC. The chain employs TRBV18 and TRBJ2-7, with TRBD1 as a possible D gene (6 bases). Germline CDR1 reads KGHSH; CDR2 reads LQKENI. V was clipped by 6 bases and J by 0 bases, with 9 bases between them. The CDR3 has 13 residues.

The CDR3 protein is CASSVSRDRVNSPLHF. The DNA for the CDR3 is TGTGCCAGCAGCGTTAGCCGGGACAGAGTTAATTCACCCCTCCACTTT. The V call is TRBV7-2, the J call TRBJ1-6; 7 bases align to TRBD1. From germline, CDR1 is SGHTA and CDR2 FQGNSA. The V and J ends lost 5 bases and 6 bases, in that order; junction bases with no gene match: 10. The CDR3 is 16 residues long.

This rearrangement joins TRBV27 to TRBJ2-7, with D unresolved. CDR1 is MNHEY and CDR2 is SMNVEV in the germline V gene (reference sequence). CDR3 size: 13 residues. V was cut by 2 bases and J by 4 bases, with 9 bases left in between. CDR3 in DNA: TGTGCCAGCAGTTTACATGGCTCGTACGAGCAGTACTTC. It specifies CASSLHGSYEQYF.

A single count supports this clone. The V and J genes are TRBV18 and TRBJ1-1; 12 bases fit TRBD1. This CDR3 contains 17 residues. V shed 3 bases, J shed 3 bases, and the junction held 8 bases outside the gene matches. Germline CDR1 is KGHSH and CDR2 is LQKENI. Written as DNA, the CDR3 is TGTGCCAGCTCACCGCCGGGGACAGGGGGCTCGTACACTGAAGCTTTCTTT. This codes for CASSPPGTGGSYTEAFF.

J is TRBJ1-1 and V is TRBV7-2, with a possible D match to TRBD1 (6 bases). Germline CDR1 reads SGHTA; CDR2 reads FQGNSA. The CDR3 extends over 13 amino acids. Trimming stripped 3 bases from V and 10 bases from J, with 15 bases between. In nucleotides, the CDR3 is TGTGCCAGCAGCTTCCACAGGGAAGTTGGAGCTTTCTTT. Amino acids: CASSFHREVGAFF.

The chain uses TRBV9 and TRBJ2-6, with 10 bases that match TRBD2. Germline loops: CDR1 SGDLS, CDR2 YYNGEE. CDR3 size: 22 residues. Losses at the gene ends were 0 bases for V and 4 bases for J; bases not matched to a gene: 19. CDR3 sequence reads: CASSVAPGVGSGRADGANVLTF. The CDR3 DNA sequence: TGTGCCAGCAGCGTAGCCCCCGGGGTCGGGAGCGGGAGGGCCGACGGGGCCAACGTCCTGACTTTC. The full variable domain, its missing parts supplied by reference TRBV9 and TRBJ2-6, is DSGVTQTPKHLITATGQRVTLRCSPRSGDLSVYWYQQSLDQGLQFLIQYYNGEERAKGNILERFSAQQFPDLHSELNLSSLELGDSALYFCASSVAPGVGSGRADGANVLTFGAGSRLTVL.

This clone came up a few times. The chain recombines TRBV7-9 with TRBJ2-1; 7 bases match TRBD2. V was pared by 2 bases and J by 4 bases, with 5 bases of the junction left unmatched. The CDR3 has 15 amino acids. The germline V gene has CDR1 SEHNR and CDR2 FQNEAQ (reference sequence). The CDR3 here is CASSLRDYSYNEQFF. The CDR3 DNA is TGTGCCAGCAGCTTACGGGACTACAGTTACAATGAGCAGTTCTTC.